This T cell receptor (beta chain) is drawn from a study of cytomegalovirus exposure and HLA in healthy donors. CDR3 size: 11 residues. Germline V gene data show CDR1 as DFQATT and CDR2 as SNEGSKA (reference sequence). The ends were cut back, 6 bases at V and 5 bases at J, with 9 bases in the middle. Sequencing used immunoSEQ multiplex PCR; TCRdb keeps in-frame clones, though not all of them. Seen here are 200,000 to 300,000 clones, about 87% observed once, and the top ten hold 2.5% to 3%. Sequencing input: PBMCs. The sequence derives from a man younger than 30 in good health and CMV-seronegative. This chain uses TRBV20-1 with TRBJ2-3, with D unresolved. CDR3 DNA: TGCAGTGCAAGATCCCTAGATACGCAGTATTTT. Amino acid sequence: CSARSLDTQYF.